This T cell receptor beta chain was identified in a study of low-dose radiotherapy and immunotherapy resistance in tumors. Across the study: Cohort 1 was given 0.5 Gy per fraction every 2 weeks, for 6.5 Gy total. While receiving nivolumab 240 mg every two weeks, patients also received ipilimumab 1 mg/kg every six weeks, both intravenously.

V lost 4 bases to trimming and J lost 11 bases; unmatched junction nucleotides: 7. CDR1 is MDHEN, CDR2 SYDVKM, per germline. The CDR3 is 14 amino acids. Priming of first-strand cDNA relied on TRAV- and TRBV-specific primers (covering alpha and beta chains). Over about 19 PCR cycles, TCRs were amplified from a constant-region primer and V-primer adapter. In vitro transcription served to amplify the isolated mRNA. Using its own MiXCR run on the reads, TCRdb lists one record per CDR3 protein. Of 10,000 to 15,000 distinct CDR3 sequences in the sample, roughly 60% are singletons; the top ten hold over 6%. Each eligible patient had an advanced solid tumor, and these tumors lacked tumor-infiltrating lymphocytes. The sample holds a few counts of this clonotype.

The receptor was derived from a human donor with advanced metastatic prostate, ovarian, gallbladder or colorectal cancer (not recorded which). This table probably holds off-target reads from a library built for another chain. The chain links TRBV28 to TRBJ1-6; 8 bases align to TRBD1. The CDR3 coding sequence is TGTGCCAGCAGTTCTGGACAGGGTTGGCCACCCCTCCACTTT. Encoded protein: CASSSGQGWPPLHF.